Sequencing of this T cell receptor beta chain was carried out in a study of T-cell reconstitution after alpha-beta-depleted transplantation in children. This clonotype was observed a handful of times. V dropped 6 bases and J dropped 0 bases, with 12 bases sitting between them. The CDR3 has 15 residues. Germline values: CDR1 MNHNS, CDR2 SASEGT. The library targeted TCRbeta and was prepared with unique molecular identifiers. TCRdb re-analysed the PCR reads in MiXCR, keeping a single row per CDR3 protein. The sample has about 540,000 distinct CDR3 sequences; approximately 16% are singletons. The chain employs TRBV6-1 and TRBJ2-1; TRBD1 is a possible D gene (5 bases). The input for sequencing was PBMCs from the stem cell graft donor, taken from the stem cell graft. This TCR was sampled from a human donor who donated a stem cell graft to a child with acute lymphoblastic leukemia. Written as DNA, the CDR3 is TGTGCCAGCAGCGGAACAGGCGTCTCCTACAATGAGCAGTTCTTC. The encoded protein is CASSGTGVSYNEQFF.